This is a list of T cell receptor beta chains from one sample in a study of neoadjuvant anti-PD-1 for oral cavity cancer. Assay: immunoSEQ multiplex PCR; the TCRdb copy retains only in-frame clones and omits some. The sample carries about 14,000 clones, 60% to 75% recorded once. The sample was PBMCs, taken after nivolumab (anti-PD-1) treatment. The source of these receptors is a person between 40 and 85 years old with oral cavity squamous cell carcinoma. CDR3s include the opening cysteine and the closing phenylalanine or tryptophan. A D gene is named only where the DNA matches it firmly. Clone size is stated in some rows and not others, as once, few, many or a class when expanded.

>.|few|TRBJ2-3|TRBV5-4
TGTGCCAGCAGCTTCGGGGAGTTGGGCACAGATACGCAGTATTTT
CASSFGELGTDTQYF
>.|.|TRBJ1-4|TRBV6-1
TGTGCCAGCAGTGAATGGGGCGCACGTGAAAAACTGTTTTTT
CASSEWGAREKLFF
>TRBD2|few|TRBJ2-7|TRBV7-3
TGTGCCAGCAGCTTAGCGGGAGGGCCGGGGGAGCAGTACTTC
CASSLAGGPGEQYF
>.|once|TRBJ2-3|TRBV7-9
TGTGCCAGCAGCCAACAACCAGATACGCAGTATTTT
CASSQQPDTQYF
>.|.|TRBJ2-7|TRBV10-3
TGTGCCATCAGCGCGTCGACCCCCGGCGAGCAGTACTTC
CAISASTPGEQYF
>TRBD2|.|TRBJ2-3|TRBV19
TGTGCCAGTAGAACCGGAGGCCTAGCGGGAATGGTTCTGTATTTT
CASRTGGLAGMVLYF
>.|once|TRBJ2-3|TRBV4-1
TGCGCCAGCAGCCAAGATAACAGACCCACAGATACGCAGTATTTT
CASSQDNRPTDTQYF
>.|.|TRBJ1-1|TRBV29-1
TGCAGCGTGTGGAGGGGGGGGCCTCACATGAACACTGAAGCTTTCTTT
CSVWRGGPHMNTEAFF
>.|.|TRBJ1-5|TRBV19
TGTGCCAGTTCGGGCGGATCAAGCAATCAGCCCCAGCATTTT
CASSGGSSNQPQHF
>.|.|TRBJ1-3|TRBV19
TGTGCCAGCTCGGGACGGGACTCTGGAAACACCATATATTTT
CASSGRDSGNTIYF
>TRBD1|.|TRBJ2-2|TRBV18
TGTGCCAGCTCACCACCGGGACAGACGAACACCGGGGAGCTGTTTTTT
CASSPPGQTNTGELFF
>.|.|TRBJ2-1|TRBV2
TGTGCCAGCAGTGAGAGACTCACTCCGGGTGAGCAGTTCTTC
CASSERLTPGEQFF
>TRBD2|.|TRBJ2-1|TRBV19
TGTGCCAGTAGTATGGGCGGGAGCTCCTACAATGAGCAGTTCTTC
CASSMGGSSYNEQFF
>.|.|TRBJ2-2|TRBV15
TGTGCCACCAGCAGAGATTCTGCAGGCCTCCGGGAGCTGTTTTTT
CATSRDSAGLRELFF
>TRBD2|.|TRBJ2-5|TRBV2
TGTGCCAGCAGGGCCGGGACTAGCTATGAGACCCAGTACTTC
CASRAGTSYETQYF
>.|.|TRBJ2-5|TRBV30
TGTGCCTGGAGTGTCCCTAGAACAGAGACCCAGTACTTC
CAWSVPRTETQYF
>.|.|TRBJ1-1|TRBV5-6
TGTGCCAGCAGGATTAGGACAACTTTGAACACTGAAGCTTTCTTT
CASRIRTTLNTEAFF
>TRBD1|.|TRBJ1-2|TRBV5-4
TGTGCCAGCAGCGGAACCGGACAGGGGGTTAGTGGCTACACCTTC
CASSGTGQGVSGYTF
>.|.|TRBJ2-1|TRBV4-1
TGCGCCAGCAGCCTATCTTCGGCGGGGTCCTATAATGAGCAGTTCTTC
CASSLSSAGSYNEQFF
>.|.|TRBJ2-3|TRBV10-3
TGTGCCATCAAAGGAGGAGATACGCAGTATTTT
CAIKGGDTQYF
>TRBD2|.|TRBJ2-1|TRBV6-5
TGTGCCAGCAGTTATATGGGACTAGCGGGCAATGAGCAGTTCTTC
CASSYMGLAGNEQFF
>TRBD1|.|TRBJ2-5|TRBV2
TGTGCCAGCAGCCGGGACAGCGAAGAGACCCAGTACTTC
CASSRDSEETQYF
>TRBD2|.|TRBJ2-7|TRBV5-6
TGTGCCAGCAGCTTAGTTTCGCCCTTAGCGGGAGTTCTCTCCTACGAGCAGTACTTC
CASSLVSPLAGVLSYEQYF
>TRBD2|.|TRBJ2-5|TRBV29-1
TGCAGCGTTGGGTGGCAGCGGGGGGAGACCCAGTACTTC
CSVGWQRGETQYF
>.|.|TRBJ1-2|TRBV27
TGTGCCAGCAGTACAGACTCGAACTATGGCTACACCTTC
CASSTDSNYGYTF
>.|.|TRBJ2-5|TRBV5-4
TGTGCCAGCAGCTTAGCGGGTGCACAAGAGACCCAGTACTTC
CASSLAGAQETQYF
>TRBD1|.|TRBJ2-3|TRBV4-1
TGCGCCAGCAGCCCGGGACAGCTCACAGATACGCAGTATTTT
CASSPGQLTDTQYF
>TRBD2|.|TRBJ2-5|TRBV30
TGTGCCTGGAGTGTACGCGGGGGAGAGACCCAGTACTTC
CAWSVRGGETQYF
>TRBD1|.|TRBJ2-7|TRBV7-8
TGTGCCAGCAGCAATCGGGGGACAGGGGTATCCTACGAGCAGTACTTC
CASSNRGTGVSYEQYF
>TRBD1|.|TRBJ1-1|TRBV6-1
TGTGCCAGCAGTGCGAGAGGACAGGGTTCGTCCCGGACGCCCACTGAAGCTTTCTTT
CASSARGQGSSRTPTEAFF
>.|once|TRBJ2-5|TRBV9
TGTGCCAGCAGCACAGGAGGGCAGGAAGAGACCCAGTACTTC
CASSTGGQEETQYF
>.|few|TRBJ2-7|TRBV19
TGTGCCAGTAGTCCAGGGACCTGGGAAAGCTCCTACGAGCAGTACTTC
CASSPGTWESSYEQYF
>TRBD2|.|TRBJ2-1|TRBV2
TGTGCCAGCAGTGAAACCGGGACTAACAATGAGCAGTTCTTC
CASSETGTNNEQFF
>.|.|TRBJ2-5|TRBV29-1
TGCAGCGTCGCTATACAGGGAGTAGAGACCCAGTACTTC
CSVAIQGVETQYF
>.|.|TRBJ1-4|TRBV6-4
TGTGCCAGCAGTGACAGGGATCTTGAAAAACTGTTTTTT
CASSDRDLEKLFF
>TRBD2|.|TRBJ2-5|TRBV30
TGTGCCTGGAGTACGACTAGCGGGAGATGGGGGGAGACCCAGTACTTC
CAWSTTSGRWGETQYF
>.|.|TRBJ2-2|TRBV9
TGTGCCAGCAGCGTAGCTACCGGGGAGCTGTTTTTT
CASSVATGELFF
>.|few|TRBJ2-7|TRBV4-1
TGCGCCAGCAGCCAAGAGTCGGGAAGCTCCTACGAGCAGTACTTC
CASSQESGSSYEQYF
>TRBD2|.|TRBJ2-1|TRBV9
TGTGCCAGCAGCCCGCGACTAGCAGAGTACAATGAGCAGTTCTTC
CASSPRLAEYNEQFF
>TRBD2|.|TRBJ2-1|TRBV7-6
TGTGCCAGCAGCCTGGGACTAGCGGGGGGAGACAATGAGCAGTTCTTC
CASSLGLAGGDNEQFF
>.|.|TRBJ2-1|TRBV27
TGTGCCAGCAGTTCCGGCGGCAGGGTGGAAAGGGTTGTCGGGAATGAGCAGTTCTTC
CASSSGGRVERVVGNEQFF